The rows below give T cell receptor beta chains drawn from one sample of a study of cytomegalovirus exposure and HLA in healthy donors. This table comes from immunoSEQ multiplex PCR, and its TCRdb copy is limited to in-frame clones, with some not included. The profile shows some 44,000 clones, approximately 86% of them singletons. Sequencing was performed on PBMCs. These receptors all come from a woman in her thirties or forties in good health and CMV-seropositive. Each CDR3 is given with its conserved first and last residue. D genes are given only for firm matches.

j_gene: TRBJ2-7; d_gene: TRBD1; v_gene: TRBV6-5; CDR3aa: CASSFGQGPYEQYF; CDR3nt: TGTGCCAGCAGTTTCGGACAGGGGCCCTACGAGCAGTACTTC
j_gene: TRBJ2-2; d_gene: TRBD2; v_gene: TRBV6-4; CDR3aa: CASSDSTSGGSGELFF; CDR3nt: TGTGCCAGCAGTGACTCGACTAGCGGGGGATCCGGGGAGCTGTTTTTT
j_gene: TRBJ1-1; d_gene: -; v_gene: TRBV19; CDR3aa: CASSITGWGTEAFF; CDR3nt: TGTGCCAGTAGTATAACAGGGTGGGGCACTGAAGCTTTCTTT
j_gene: TRBJ2-5; d_gene: -; v_gene: TRBV29-1; CDR3aa: CSVGGGVETQYF; CDR3nt: TGCAGCGTTGGAGGAGGGGTAGAGACCCAGTACTTC
j_gene: TRBJ1-2; d_gene: -; v_gene: TRBV6-1; CDR3aa: CASSFTDYGYTF; CDR3nt: TGTGCCAGCAGTTTTACAGACTATGGCTACACCTTC
j_gene: TRBJ2-3; d_gene: -; v_gene: TRBV5-1; CDR3aa: CASSSLRVRTDTQYF; CDR3nt: TGCGCCAGCAGCTCTTTGCGGGTCCGCACAGATACGCAGTATTTT
j_gene: TRBJ2-1; d_gene: -; v_gene: TRBV6-1; CDR3aa: CASSLGIGGSNEQFF; CDR3nt: TGTGCCAGCAGCCTGGGGATAGGAGGTTCCAATGAGCAGTTCTTC
j_gene: TRBJ1-1; d_gene: -; v_gene: TRBV9; CDR3aa: CASSVAGQNTEAFF; CDR3nt: TGTGCCAGCAGCGTAGCTGGACAGAACACTGAAGCTTTCTTT
j_gene: TRBJ1-2; d_gene: -; v_gene: TRBV14; CDR3aa: CASSQGSRRKGSYGYTF; CDR3nt: TGTGCCAGCAGCCAAGGAAGTAGAAGGAAGGGGTCCTATGGCTACACCTTC
j_gene: TRBJ1-2; d_gene: TRBD1; v_gene: TRBV6-1; CDR3aa: CASSEGGQGYGYTF; CDR3nt: TGTGCCAGCAGTGAAGGGGGACAGGGCTATGGCTACACCTTC
j_gene: TRBJ2-3; d_gene: TRBD2; v_gene: TRBV6-6; CDR3aa: CASGGLGGDTQYF; CDR3nt: TGTGCCAGCGGAGGACTAGGCGGAGATACGCAGTATTTT
j_gene: TRBJ2-7; d_gene: TRBD2; v_gene: TRBV14; CDR3aa: CASSPKREGRIKQYF; CDR3nt: TGTGCCAGCAGCCCCAAGCGGGAGGGCCGTATCAAGCAGTACTTC
j_gene: TRBJ2-7; d_gene: -; v_gene: TRBV28; CDR3aa: CASSTRLGAREQYF; CDR3nt: TGTGCCAGCAGTACTCGGTTGGGGGCGCGGGAGCAGTACTTC
j_gene: TRBJ2-5; d_gene: TRBD2; v_gene: TRBV11-2; CDR3aa: CASSLGGGALETQYF; CDR3nt: TGTGCCAGCAGCTTAGGCGGGGGGGCCCTTGAGACCCAGTACTTC
j_gene: TRBJ1-1; d_gene: -; v_gene: TRBV20-1; CDR3aa: CRPGVVGEAFF; CDR3nt: TGCAGACCGGGGGTAGTCGGTGAAGCTTTCTTT
j_gene: TRBJ1-1; d_gene: -; v_gene: TRBV6-1; CDR3aa: CASSEQGYTEAFF; CDR3nt: TGTGCCAGCAGTGAACAGGGGTACACTGAAGCTTTCTTT
j_gene: TRBJ2-6; d_gene: -; v_gene: TRBV11-2; CDR3aa: CASTLTGSGANVLTF; CDR3nt: TGTGCCAGCACCCTAACGGGGTCTGGGGCCAACGTCCTGACTTTC
j_gene: TRBJ2-1; d_gene: -; v_gene: TRBV6-6; CDR3aa: CASSFTGDYNEQFF; CDR3nt: TGTGCCAGCAGTTTTACCGGGGACTACAATGAGCAGTTCTTC
j_gene: TRBJ2-1; d_gene: -; v_gene: TRBV19; CDR3aa: CASTERGGTLSNEQFF; CDR3nt: TGTGCCAGTACCGAAAGGGGGGGGACACTCAGCAATGAGCAGTTCTTC
j_gene: TRBJ1-5; d_gene: -; v_gene: TRBV30; CDR3aa: CAWSVAGSYSNQPQHF; CDR3nt: TGTGCCTGGAGTGTCGCGGGCAGCTATAGCAATCAGCCCCAGCATTTT
j_gene: TRBJ1-6; d_gene: TRBD1; v_gene: TRBV29-1; CDR3aa: CSVDNRPGQGSYNSPLHF; CDR3nt: TGCAGCGTTGACAACCGACCGGGACAGGGATCCTATAATTCACCCCTCCACTTT
j_gene: TRBJ1-2; d_gene: -; v_gene: TRBV12-5; CDR3aa: CASGFDDRSSYTF; CDR3nt: TGTGCTAGTGGTTTTGATGACAGGTCCAGCTACACCTTC